The 27 T cell receptor beta chains listed next were all sequenced from one sample in a study of CD8 T cells in Susac syndrome. The RNA, about 0.5 to 1 ug, was put through reverse transcription using random hexamers. TCRdb reanalysed the immunoSEQ multiplex PCR reads using MiXCR and keeps one entry per CDR3 protein. The data show hundreds of thousands of distinct CDR3 sequences, around 95% seen once. Sequencing was done on a sample of CD4+ T cells from PBMCs. Receptors originate from a human donor with multiple sclerosis.

The chain joins TRBV30 to TRBJ1-2; D not certain. Looked up from germline, CDR1 is GTSNPN and CDR2 is SVGIG (reference sequence). V lost 2 bases to trimming and J lost 8 bases, with 18 bases between them. CDR3 length: 14 amino acids. CDR3 nucleotides: TGTGCCTGGAGTATCACCGGGGAGGGTAGCGGCTACACCTTC. Its translation: CAWSITGEGSGYTF.

This clonotype was seen only once. The chain uses TRBV5-4 and TRBJ2-5, with TRBD2 as a possible D gene (5 bases). V shed 0 bases and J shed 9 bases, with 15 bases lying between them. From germline, CDR1 is SGHNT and CDR2 YYREEE (reference sequence). CDR3 length: 14 residues. CDR3 region: CASSLEQRLGAQYF. The CDR3 bases are TGTGCCAGCAGCTTGGAACAGAGACTCGGGGCCCAGTACTTC.

CDR3 protein: CASTEQGINSPLHF. The CDR3 region has the DNA TGTGCCAGCACCGAACAGGGAATTAATTCACCCCTCCACTTT. The rearrangement joins TRBV11-2 to TRBJ1-6, with a weak D call TRBD1 (6 bases). Deletions cut 7 bases from V and 6 bases from J, with 13 bases between. The germline gives CDR1 SGHAT, CDR2 FQNNGV. The CDR3 spans 14 residues. Full variable domain (missing parts from reference TRBV11-2 and TRBJ1-6): EAGVAQSPRYKIIEKRQSVAFWCNPISGHATLYWYQQILGQGPKLLIQFQNNGVVDDSQLPKDRFSAERLKGVDSTLKIQPAKLEDSAVYLCASTEQGINSPLHFGNGTRLTVT.

The chain uses TRBV19 and TRBJ1-1; no firm D call. CDR3 length equals 15 residues. Trimming removed 4 bases from V and 2 bases from J, with 14 bases in between. Germline CDR1 and CDR2: LNHDA and SQIVND (reference sequence). The DNA for the CDR3 is TGTGCCAGTAGTACGACACGGAGGCTCAACACTGAAGCTTTCTTT. Its protein is CASSTTRRLNTEAFF. Using reference TRBV19 and TRBJ1-1 for the parts outside the CDR3, the full variable domain is DGGITQSPKYLFRKEGQNVTLSCEQNLNHDAMYWYRQDPGQGLRLIYYSQIVNDFQKGDIAEGYSVSREKKESFPLTVTSAQKNPTAFYLCASSTTRRLNTEAFFGQGTRLTVV.

The rearrangement joins TRBV7-2 to TRBJ2-6; D may be TRBD1 or TRBD2 (5 bases each). Trimming took 5 bases from V and 0 from J, leaving 11 bases between them. The CDR3 is 16 residues long. CDR1 is SGHTA, CDR2 FQGNSA, per germline. The CDR3 reads CASSLGPTSGANVLTF. The CDR3 region has the DNA TGTGCCAGCAGCCTGGGACCGACCTCTGGGGCCAACGTCCTGACTTTC.

This chain links TRBV29-1 with TRBJ2-6, with no clear D. Germline V gives CDR1 SQVTM, CDR2 ANQGSEA. The CDR3 consists of 13 residues. V lost 3 bases and J 1 base, leaving 4 bases between the germline ends. The CDR3 protein is CSVEPSGANVLTF. The CDR3 bases are TGCAGCGTTGAGCCTTCTGGGGCCAACGTCCTGACTTTC.

The genes are TRBV20-1 and TRBJ2-1; D gene ambiguous. This CDR3 is built from 13 residues. CDR1 DFQATT and CDR2 SNEGSKA come from the germline V gene (reference sequence). Trimming removed 2 bases from V and 2 bases from J, with 7 bases in between. CDR3 region: CSARTFTYNEQFF. The DNA of the CDR3 is TGCAGTGCTAGAACGTTCACCTACAATGAGCAGTTCTTC.

The chain uses TRBV12-3 or TRBV12-4 and TRBJ2-1; D is ambiguous. This CDR3 has 10 amino acids. V was clipped by 2 bases and J by 13 bases, with 6 bases between them. DNA of the CDR3: TGTGCCAGCAGTTTAAAGCGTCAGTTCTTC. This translates into CASSLKRQFF.

The chain carries TRBV14 and TRBJ1-6, with TRBD1 matching over 7 bases. J gave up 8 bases and V 2 bases, and 3 bases lay outside the gene matches. The CDR3 spans 14 residues. Germline assignment: CDR1 SGHDN and CDR2 FVKESK. CDR3 loop: CASSQWDSYSPLHF. The CDR3 bases are TGTGCCAGCAGCCAATGGGACAGTTATTCACCCCTCCACTTT.

This chain joins TRBV7-2 and TRBJ1-2; D unresolved. CDR1 and CDR2 (germline): SGHTA, FQGNSA. The CDR3 contains 10 residues. The V and J ends lost 5 bases and 5 bases respectively, with 3 bases between them. CDR3 sequence: CASSTYGYTF. Written as DNA, the CDR3 is TGTGCCAGCAGCACATATGGCTACACCTTC.

V is TRBV30 and J is TRBJ2-1; 11 bases line up with TRBD1. The CDR3 is 15 amino acids. J gave up 12 bases and V 2 bases, and 12 bases lay outside the gene matches. Germline-derived CDR1 and CDR2 are GTSNPN and SVGIG (reference sequence). This CDR3 reads CAWSPLGTGGTGQFF. CDR3 nucleotides: TGTGCCTGGAGTCCCCTCGGGACAGGGGGTACCGGGCAGTTCTTC.

DNA of the CDR3: TGCAGTGCTGGGGCTAGCGCCGATACGCAGTATTTT. Its translation: CSAGASADTQYF. The V call is TRBV20-1, the J call TRBJ2-3, with a tentative D call TRBD2 (6 bases). This CDR3 has 12 amino acids. Germline V lookup: CDR1 DFQATT, CDR2 SNEGSKA (reference sequence). The V end lost 5 bases, the J end lost 6 bases, and 12 bases lay between the germline ends.

The rearrangement joins TRBV29-1 to TRBJ1-1; D unclear. Germline V gene lookup returns CDR1 SQVTM and CDR2 ANQGSEA. V lost 5 bases to trimming and J lost 1 base, with 11 bases between them. The CDR3 covers 13 residues. The DNA for the CDR3 is TGCAGCGTTCCCCGGCTAGGGAACACTGAAGCTTTCTTT. Its translation is CSVPRLGNTEAFF.

J is TRBJ2-7 and V is TRBV18, with D possibly being TRBD1 or TRBD2 (7 bases each). The CDR3 contains 16 residues. V gave up 4 bases and J gave up 5 bases, with 21 bases separating them. The germline V gene encodes CDR1 KGHSH and CDR2 LQKENI. CDR3: CASSRSTRGGRHEQYV. The CDR3, as DNA: TGTGCCAGCTCACGGTCAACCAGGGGGGGTCGCCACGAGCAGTACGTC.

The V gene is TRBV29-1, the J gene TRBJ2-5, with D perhaps TRBD1 (6 bases). This CDR3 region has 16 residues. The ends were cut back, 4 bases at V and 9 bases at J, with 27 bases in the middle. Per the germline V gene, CDR1 is SQVTM and CDR2 is ANQGSEA. Here the CDR3 reads CSVVNLTQGRRGAQYF. Written as DNA, the CDR3 is TGCAGCGTTGTAAACCTGACGCAGGGGCGGCGTGGGGCCCAGTACTTC.

The chain is built from TRBV20-1 and TRBJ2-3; D unresolved. The germline gives CDR1 DFQATT, CDR2 SNEGSKA (reference sequence). The V and J ends lost 7 bases and 3 bases respectively, with 8 bases between them. The CDR3 length is 11 residues. CDR3 sequence reads: CSVDRTDTQYF. CDR3 nucleotide sequence: TGCAGTGTGGACCGTACAGATACGCAGTATTTT.

The chain uses TRBV7-9 and TRBJ1-2, with a possible D match to TRBD1 (5 bases). Trimming stripped 6 bases from V and 4 bases from J, with 15 bases between. Germline V gene sequence: CDR1 SEHNR, CDR2 FQNEAQ (reference sequence). This CDR3 has 14 residues. In DNA form, the CDR3 reads TGTGCCAGCAGTAGTAGGGACGACAGCTATGGCTACACCTTC. Protein sequence: CASSSRDDSYGYTF.

The chain recombines TRBV12-3 or TRBV12-4 with TRBJ2-5; possible D gene TRBD1, 6 bases. The CDR3 has 13 residues. V was shortened by 5 bases and J by 5 bases, with 12 bases between the two germline ends. CDR3 in amino acids: CASSTGYRETQYF. Here the CDR3 DNA reads TGTGCCAGCAGTACAGGGTACAGGGAGACCCAGTACTTC.

The genes are TRBV15 and TRBJ1-1; no reliable D call. CDR1 is LNHNV and CDR2 is YYDKDF in the germline V gene (reference sequence). CDR3 length equals 16 residues. Deletions cut 5 bases from V and 3 bases from J, with 19 bases between. The CDR3 region is CATSPGPVGYDTEAFF. Here the CDR3 DNA reads TGTGCCACCAGCCCCGGTCCCGTGGGATATGACACTGAAGCTTTCTTT.

This CDR3 is CASSPRQGENEQFF. The CDR3 DNA is TGTGCCAGCTCACCTAGACAGGGGGAGAATGAGCAGTTCTTC. The rearrangement joins TRBV18 to TRBJ2-1; 9 nucleotides line up with TRBD1. CDR1 is KGHSH, CDR2 LQKENI, per germline. CDR3 length equals 14 residues. J was trimmed by 7 bases and V by 3 bases; bases with no gene match: 4.

V usage is TRBV5-1 and J usage is TRBJ2-7; D not certain. Between the trimmed V and J ends, which lost 5 bases and 0 bases, there was a span of 12 bases. The CDR3 is made up of 14 amino acids. Germline V gene sequence: CDR1 SGHRS, CDR2 YFSETQ. CDR3 loop: CASRLDAPSYEQYF. The CDR3 coding sequence is TGCGCCAGCAGACTGGACGCGCCCTCCTACGAGCAGTACTTC.

CDR3 nucleotide sequence: TGTGCCAGCAGCCCGCGACACCAGTCCTATGGCTACACCTTC. Its translation is CASSPRHQSYGYTF. The J gene is TRBJ1-2, the V gene TRBV14, with no clear D. Deletions cut 4 bases from V and 4 bases from J, with 13 bases between. The germline CDR1 and CDR2 sequences are SGHDN and FVKESK. This CDR3 is 14 amino acids long.

The chain employs TRBV20-1 and TRBJ2-1; D may match TRBD1 or TRBD2 (5 bases each). The V end lost 0 bases, the J end lost 2 bases, and 17 bases lay between the germline ends. This CDR3 has 17 residues. CDR1 DFQATT and CDR2 SNEGSKA come from the germline V gene (reference sequence). The DNA of the CDR3 is TGCAGTGCTAGAGATACCCGGATCAGGGAGACCTACAATGAGCAGTTCTTC. This gives the protein CSARDTRIRETYNEQFF.

The chain employs TRBV30 and TRBJ2-1, with D hard to call. Germline assignment: CDR1 GTSNPN and CDR2 SVGIG (reference sequence). The CDR3 runs 12 residues. Deletions cut 5 bases from V and 8 bases from J, with 13 bases between. This CDR3 is CAWGQEHHEQFF. CDR3 DNA sequence: TGTGCCTGGGGGCAGGAGCATCATGAGCAGTTCTTC.

The genes are TRBV20-1 and TRBJ2-5, with a possible D match to TRBD2 (6 bases). With 4 bases removed from V and 1 base from J, the gap between germline ends came to 7 bases. Germline loops: CDR1 DFQATT, CDR2 SNEGSKA (reference sequence). The CDR3 has 12 residues. CDR3 coding DNA: TGCAGTGCTATTAGCGGCCAAGAGACCCAGTACTTC. This encodes CSAISGQETQYF.

V gene TRBV20-1 combines with J gene TRBJ2-5; D possibly corresponds to TRBD1 (5 bases). Germline lookup yields CDR1 DFQATT and CDR2 SNEGSKA (reference sequence). Trimming left V 3 bases short and J 5 bases short, with 10 bases between. The CDR3 consists of 12 residues. CDR3 loop: CSARAGLETQYF. DNA of the CDR3: TGCAGTGCTAGGGCAGGGTTGGAGACCCAGTACTTC.

This clonotype appeared a single time. This sequence joins TRBV12-3 or TRBV12-4 and TRBJ1-2, with D unclear. Trimming took 5 bases from V and 0 from J, leaving 10 bases between them. There are 14 residues in the CDR3. CDR3 sequence reads: CASSLQVANYGYTF. The CDR3 DNA is TGTGCCAGCAGTCTCCAAGTAGCTAACTATGGCTACACCTTC.